Presented here are 5 T cell receptor beta chains from one specimen sequenced in a study of control samples from healthy donors and cancer patients. This table comes from immunoSEQ multiplex PCR, and its TCRdb copy is limited to in-frame clones, with some not included. The table lists 35,000 to 45,000 clones, approximately 87% of them singletons. Sequencing was performed on blood. Every receptor here comes from a man aged 55-75 years in good health.

V and J are TRBV7-6 and TRBJ2-6, with a tentative D call TRBD1 (5 bases). CDR1 and CDR2 (germline): SGHVS, FNYEAQ. V lost 2 bases to trimming and J lost 4 bases, with 15 bases between them. The CDR3 spans 17 residues. The CDR3 is CASSLRWGAEGANVLTF. The CDR3 DNA reads as TGTGCCAGCAGCTTACGGTGGGGCGCGGAGGGGGCCAACGTCCTGACTTTC.

The rearrangement uses TRBV18 and TRBJ2-3; TRBD1 matches 8 bases. The J segment lost 3 bases and the V segment lost 3 bases, leaving 8 bases of the junction unmatched. The CDR3 is 16 residues long. Germline V CDR1 and CDR2: KGHSH, LQKENI. The CDR3 nucleotides read TGTGCCAGCTCACCTGACAGGGGAAGGGTAACAGATACGCAGTATTTT. This translates into CASSPDRGRVTDTQYF.

The gene calls are TRBV13 and TRBJ2-3; tentatively, D is TRBD2 (6 bases). V gave up 8 bases and J gave up 2 bases, with 20 bases separating them. CDR1 and CDR2 from the germline V gene are PRHDT and FYEKMQ (reference sequence). This CDR3 has 16 amino acids. The CDR3 DNA reads as TGTGCCAGCGGACTAACCGATAGCAGTTCCACAGATACGCAGTATTTT. It translates to CASGLTDSSSTDTQYF.

The J gene is TRBJ2-7, the V gene TRBV20-1, with 7 bases lining up with TRBD2. Trimming took 7 bases from V and 5 from J; bases not matched to a gene: 2. CDR3 length: 10 residues. Germline V gene lookup returns CDR1 DFQATT and CDR2 SNEGSKA (reference sequence). The CDR3 coding sequence is TGCAGTGTTGGGAGGGACGAGCAGTACTTC. Protein product: CSVGRDEQYF.

The rearrangement links TRBV5-1 to TRBJ2-3, with 7 bases matching TRBD1. The length of the CDR3 is 15 residues. V shed 4 bases and J 4 bases; nucleotides not matched to a gene: 9. From germline, CDR1 is SGHRS and CDR2 YFSETQ. In DNA form, the CDR3 reads TGCGCCAGCAGCCAGGGACAGTTGGGGGCAGATACGCAGTATTTT. Translation gives CASSQGQLGADTQYF.